This T cell receptor beta chain was identified during a study of blood T cell repertoires in COVID-19. Study details: COVID-19 samples from acute and convalescent phases originated in the United States, Italy and Spain. The cDNA or gDNA used as material had been derived from T cells, B-cell-depleted T cells, or PBMCs.

In the study's own analysis: How many nucleated cells were present was estimated from reference gene primer amplification. Sequencing used immunoSEQ multiplex PCR; TCRdb keeps in-frame clones, though not all of them. That table gives V, J and clone size, and the DNA gave D and trimming. The sample has around 250,000 clones, over 70% seen once. The TCR comes from a human donor in a cohort sampled during active COVID-19. Sequencing input: peripheral blood.

The CDR3 here is CATSDPSGETYNEQFF. In DNA, the CDR3 is TGTGCCACCAGTGACCCCAGCGGGGAGACCTACAATGAGCAGTTCTTC. The chain links TRBV24-1 to TRBJ2-1; TRBD2 matches at 7 bases. The CDR3 is 16 residues long. CDR1 and CDR2 (germline): KGHDR, SFDVKD. V shed 4 bases and J 2 bases; nucleotides not matched to a gene: 7.